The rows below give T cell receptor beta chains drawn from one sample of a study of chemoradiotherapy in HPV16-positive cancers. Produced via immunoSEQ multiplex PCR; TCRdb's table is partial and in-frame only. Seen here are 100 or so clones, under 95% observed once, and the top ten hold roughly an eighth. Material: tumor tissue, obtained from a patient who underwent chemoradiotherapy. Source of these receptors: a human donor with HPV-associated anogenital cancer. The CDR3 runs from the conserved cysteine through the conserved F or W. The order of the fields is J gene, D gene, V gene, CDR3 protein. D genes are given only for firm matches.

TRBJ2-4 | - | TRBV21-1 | CASSEGATGRAKNIQYF
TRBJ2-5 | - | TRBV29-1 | CSVSAVAGAIETQYF
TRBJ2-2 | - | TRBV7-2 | CASSLGGTGELFF
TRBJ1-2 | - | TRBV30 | CAWMDSNYGYTF
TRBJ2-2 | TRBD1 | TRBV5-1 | CASSPEGAGTGELFF
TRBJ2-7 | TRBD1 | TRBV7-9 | CASSSPEPDRGISYEQYF
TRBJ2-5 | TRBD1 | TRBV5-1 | CASSLVPGQQETQYF
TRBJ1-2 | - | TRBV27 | CASSLSRGGLNGYTF
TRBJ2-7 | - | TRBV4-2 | CASSQETGSNEQYF
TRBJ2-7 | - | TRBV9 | CASSSRGGMDEQYF
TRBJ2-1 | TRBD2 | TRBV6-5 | CASMLSRGGLNEQFF
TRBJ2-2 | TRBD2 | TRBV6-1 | CASSERLAGADTGELFF
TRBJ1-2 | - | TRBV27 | CASSPRVGGYGYTF
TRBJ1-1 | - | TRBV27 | CASTLSPLGNTEAFF
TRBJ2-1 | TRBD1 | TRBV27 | CASRPGTERDEQFF
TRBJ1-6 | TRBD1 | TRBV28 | CASSPLDRPGSPLHF
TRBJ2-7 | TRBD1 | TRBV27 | CASSYAGGPIYEQYF
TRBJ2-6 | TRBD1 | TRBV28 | CASSPRDRVMRGANVLTF
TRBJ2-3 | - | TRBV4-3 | CASSQFPPSRDVTDTQYF